The following is a T cell receptor (beta chain) sequence with its context. Its antigen remains unknown. These data are taken from a study of T cells after yellow fever vaccination. Points from the study as a whole: Researchers report a weaker secondary response that nonetheless peaked faster, day 5 versus 15.

The V and J ends lost 7 bases and 3 bases, in that order; junction bases with no gene match: 4. The CDR3 contains 14 residues. TCRdb called the 5' RACE reads again in MiXCR, with one record for every CDR3 protein. The sample lists hundreds of thousands of distinct CDR3 sequences, 13% occurring once. The sample here was PBMCs, taken on the day of the yellow fever booster vaccination. This rearrangement joins TRBV12-3 or TRBV12-4 to TRBJ2-3, with 10 bases aligning to TRBD1. This TCR came from a man younger than 45 who received the YFV17D yellow fever vaccine. The CDR3 DNA reads as TGTGCCAGCAATCGGGACAGGGGAACAGATACGCAGTATTTT. Amino acids: CASNRDRGTDTQYF.